This T cell receptor beta chain stems from a study of beta chain features in type 1 diabetes. Study-level results: Patients' naive, central memory and Treg TCRB repertoires seemed closer to one another than those of healthy donors. Patients and controls would be equally affected if PCR favored shorter templates.

Sorted CD4+ subsets: naive, central memory, regulatory, stem cell-like memory (CD45RO/CCR7/CD25/CD127/CD95/CD27 panel). Comment on this clone: Its antigen remains unidentified.

The V and J ends lost 5 bases and 4 bases respectively, with 18 bases between them. CDR1 is MNHEY, CDR2 SVGAGI, per germline. The CDR3 loop spans 15 amino acids. All of the isolated RNA was reverse transcribed, so expressed TCRB transcripts were sequenced. It was found that naive, central memory and regulatory T cell samples averaged around 3.8 million reads. Repertoires were generated with immunoSEQ multiplex PCR, while TCRdb's copy carries only in-frame clones and drops some. Of about 160,000 clones listed, roughly 9% are singletons. The specimen was central memory CD4+ T cells from blood. J is TRBJ2-7 and V is TRBV6-5, with D tentatively TRBD1 (6 bases). This TCR was sampled from a woman aged 18-29 years in good health. The CDR3 DNA follows: TGTGCCAGCAGTCCAACACGGACAGACTTATACGAGCAGTACTTC. Protein: CASSPTRTDLYEQYF.